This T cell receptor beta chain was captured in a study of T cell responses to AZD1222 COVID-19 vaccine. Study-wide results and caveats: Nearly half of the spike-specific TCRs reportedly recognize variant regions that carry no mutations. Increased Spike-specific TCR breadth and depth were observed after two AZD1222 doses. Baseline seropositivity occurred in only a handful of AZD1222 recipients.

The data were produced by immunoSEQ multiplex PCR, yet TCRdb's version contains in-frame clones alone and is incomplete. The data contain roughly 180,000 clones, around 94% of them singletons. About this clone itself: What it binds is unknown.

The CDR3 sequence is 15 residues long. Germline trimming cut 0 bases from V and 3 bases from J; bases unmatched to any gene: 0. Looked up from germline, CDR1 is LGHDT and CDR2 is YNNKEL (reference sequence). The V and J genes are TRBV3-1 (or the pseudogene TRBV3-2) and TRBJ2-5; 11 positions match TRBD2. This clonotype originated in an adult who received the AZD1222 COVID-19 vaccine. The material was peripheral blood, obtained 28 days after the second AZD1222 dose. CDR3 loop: CASSQETSGEETQYF. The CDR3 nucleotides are TGTGCCAGCAGCCAAGAGACTAGCGGGGAAGAGACCCAGTACTTC.